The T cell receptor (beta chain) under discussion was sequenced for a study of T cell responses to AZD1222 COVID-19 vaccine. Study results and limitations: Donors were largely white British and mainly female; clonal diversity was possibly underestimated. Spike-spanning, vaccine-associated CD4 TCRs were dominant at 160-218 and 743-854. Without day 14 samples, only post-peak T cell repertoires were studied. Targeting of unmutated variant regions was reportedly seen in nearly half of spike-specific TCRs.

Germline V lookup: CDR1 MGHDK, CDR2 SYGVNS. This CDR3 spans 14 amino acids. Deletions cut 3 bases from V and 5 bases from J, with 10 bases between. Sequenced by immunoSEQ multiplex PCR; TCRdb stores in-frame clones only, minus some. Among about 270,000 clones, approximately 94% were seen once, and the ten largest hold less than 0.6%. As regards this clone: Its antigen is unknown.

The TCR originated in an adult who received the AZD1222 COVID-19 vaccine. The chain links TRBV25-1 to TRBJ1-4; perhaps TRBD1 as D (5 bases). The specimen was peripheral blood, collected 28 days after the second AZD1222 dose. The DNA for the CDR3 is TGTGCCAGCAGTGACCAGGGAGGCAATGAAAAACTGTTTTTT. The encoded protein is CASSDQGGNEKLFF.